The 25 T cell receptor beta chains below come from one sample, sequenced in a study of blood T cell repertoires in COVID-19. Sequencing was performed with immunoSEQ multiplex PCR; in TCRdb, only in-frame clones are kept and a portion is missing. This sample yields 130,000 or so clones, of which around 86% are seen a single time; 18% belongs to the top ten. Sequenced material: PBMCs or T cells enriched from blood (not recorded which). Source of these receptors: a man between 25 and 39 years old who had recovered from COVID-19.

The chain recombines TRBV15 with TRBJ2-2; D possibly corresponds to TRBD2 (5 bases). V was cut by 6 bases and J by 1 base, with 9 bases left in between. The CDR3 sequence is 14 residues long. Germline CDR1 LNHNV, CDR2 YYDKDF (reference sequence). The CDR3 loop reads CATRRVKNTGELFF. The CDR3, as DNA: TGTGCCACCAGGAGGGTTAAGAACACCGGGGAGCTGTTTTTT.

The CDR3 reads CASSPFADSYEQYV. The CDR3 region has the DNA TGCGCCAGCAGCCCTTTCGCAGACTCCTACGAGCAGTACGTC. The chain carries TRBV4-1 and TRBJ2-7; D gene unclear. V was trimmed by 4 bases and J by 0 bases, leaving 10 bases between them. The CDR3 has 14 amino acids. Germline CDR1 is MGHRA and CDR2 is YSYEKL.

Turning to this clone: Other nucleotide sequences in the sample specify the same CDR3. Written as DNA, the CDR3 is TGTGCCAGTAGTATTAGGGACAGGGATCAGCCCCAGCATTTT. Translated, it gives CASSIRDRDQPQHF. The gene calls are TRBV19 and TRBJ1-5; TRBD1 matches at 9 bases. Germline V lookup: CDR1 LNHDA, CDR2 SQIVND (reference sequence). Losses at the gene ends were 3 bases for V and 5 bases for J; bases not matched to a gene: 2. CDR3 length equals 14 residues.

The V gene is TRBV27, the J gene TRBJ1-2, with D perhaps TRBD1 (5 bases). In germline, CDR1 is MNHEY, CDR2 SMNVEV (reference sequence). V was pared by 0 bases and J by 11 bases, with 13 bases between. The CDR3 covers 13 residues. The CDR3 is CASSLSAGLFYTF. The CDR3, as DNA: TGTGCCAGCAGTTTATCGGCAGGGTTGTTTTACACCTTC.

V and J are TRBV18 and TRBJ1-2, with 10 bases lining up with TRBD1. The ends lost 2 bases at V and 0 bases at J; junction bases unmatched: 6. Germline CDR1 is KGHSH and CDR2 is LQKENI. The CDR3 extends over 17 amino acids. CDR3 in DNA: TGTGCCAGCTCACCAATGGGACAGGGGCCGGCTAACTATGGCTACACCTTC. As protein: CASSPMGQGPANYGYTF.

This rearrangement joins TRBV25-1 to TRBJ2-1; 14 bases agree with TRBD2. Germline V gene data show CDR1 as MGHDK and CDR2 as SYGVNS. The CDR3 runs 16 residues. Germline trimming cut 10 bases from V and 4 bases from J; bases unmatched to any gene: 9. The CDR3 region is CATGTSGRKGYNEQFF. For the CDR3, the DNA is TGTGCCACTGGGACTAGCGGGAGAAAAGGGTACAATGAGCAGTTCTTC.

The chain links TRBV15 to TRBJ1-2; weak D call: TRBD1 (5 bases). The CDR3 runs 15 residues. Trimming removed 0 bases at V and 2 bases at J, with 10 bases between. Germline assignment: CDR1 LNHNV and CDR2 YYDKDF (reference sequence). DNA of the CDR3: TGTGCCACCAGCAGAGATTGGGGGGACAACTATGGCTACACCTTC. Translation gives CATSRDWGDNYGYTF.

The genes are TRBV15 and TRBJ2-5; the match to TRBD2 covers 11 bases. The CDR3 loop spans 16 amino acids. J was trimmed by 4 bases and V by 1 base; bases with no gene match: 5. Germline assignment: CDR1 LNHNV and CDR2 YYDKDF (reference sequence). The CDR3 protein is CATSRVSGRAGETQYF. The CDR3 DNA reads as TGTGCCACCAGCAGAGTTAGCGGGAGGGCCGGAGAGACCCAGTACTTC.

This clone was counted once. V gene TRBV18 combines with J gene TRBJ2-1; maybe TRBD1 (6 bases). Trimming took 0 bases from V and 9 from J, leaving 24 bases between them. Germline assignment: CDR1 KGHSH and CDR2 LQKENI. CDR3 length: 18 amino acids. CDR3 in DNA: TGTGCCAGCTCACCACCCCCAACCCTCGGACAGACCAACGGTGAGCAGTTCTTC. This encodes CASSPPPTLGQTNGEQFF.

The chain uses TRBV2 and TRBJ2-3; D remains unclear. Per the germline V gene, CDR1 is SNHLY and CDR2 is FYNNEI. This CDR3 has 13 amino acids. The ends were cut back, 6 bases at V and 2 bases at J, with 9 bases in the middle. In DNA form, the CDR3 reads TGTGCCAGCAGGGTTCAGGACACAGATACGCAGTATTTT. Its translation: CASRVQDTDTQYF.

The chain links TRBV19 to TRBJ2-1; 12 bases map to TRBD2. The CDR3 extends over 17 amino acids. J lost 5 bases, V lost 4 bases, and 9 bases had no gene match. The germline V gene has CDR1 LNHDA and CDR2 SQIVND (reference sequence). The CDR3 region has the DNA TGTGCCAGTAGTAGCCACCCGGGACTAGCGGGCGACAATGAGCAGTTCTTC. Amino acid sequence: CASSSHPGLAGDNEQFF.

V is TRBV19 and J is TRBJ1-1, with TRBD1 matching 7 bases. CDR1 is LNHDA, CDR2 SQIVND, per germline (reference sequence). V trimming: 1 base; J trimming: 6 bases; junction bases outside the gene matches: 11. This CDR3 is built from 16 residues. The CDR3 sequence: CASSIAGMNRGSEAFF. The CDR3 DNA reads TGTGCCAGTAGTATAGCAGGAATGAACAGGGGATCTGAAGCTTTCTTT.

The V and J genes are TRBV28 and TRBJ2-1; TRBD2 aligns across 11 bases. Germline CDR1 is MDHEN and CDR2 is SYDVKM. Trimming took 4 bases from V and 0 from J; bases not matched to a gene: 8. This CDR3 is built from 18 residues. The CDR3 protein is CASSSPFSGRGSYNEQFF. CDR3 sequence (DNA): TGTGCCAGCAGTTCTCCCTTTAGCGGGAGGGGCTCCTACAATGAGCAGTTCTTC.

This sequence joins TRBV19 and TRBJ2-3, with D tentatively TRBD2 (5 bases). The V end was cut by 3 bases, the J end by 2 bases, with 21 bases between. In germline, CDR1 is LNHDA, CDR2 SQIVND (reference sequence). The CDR3 has 18 residues. Written as DNA, the CDR3 is TGTGCCAGTAGTATCTCAAGTGGGAGAATTCCGCCCACAGATACGCAGTATTTT. Its translation: CASSISSGRIPPTDTQYF.

This clone was seen a few times. Other DNA sequences in the sample encode the same CDR3. The rearrangement links TRBV7-9 to TRBJ2-5, with 7 bases that match TRBD1. The CDR3 loop spans 14 amino acids. Losses at the gene ends were 5 bases for V and 0 bases for J; bases not matched to a gene: 3. Germline loops: CDR1 SEHNR, CDR2 FQNEAQ (reference sequence). The CDR3 bases are TGTGCCAGCAGCCCGACAGGGAACCAAGAGACCCAGTACTTC. Translated, it gives CASSPTGNQETQYF. Full variable domain (outside the CDR3, taken from reference TRBV7-9 and TRBJ2-5): DTGVSQNPRHKITKRGQNVTFRCDPISEHNRLYWYRQTLGQGPEFLTYFQNEAQLEKSRLLSDRFSAERPKGSFSTLEIQRTEQGDSAMYLCASSPTGNQETQYFGPGTRLLVL.

This chain joins TRBV15 and TRBJ1-2; D is ambiguous. The germline CDR1 and CDR2 sequences are LNHNV and YYDKDF (reference sequence). This CDR3 region has 14 residues. Trimming took off 4 bases at V and 1 base at J, with 10 bases between the two ends. CDR3 sequence: CATSTGGGNYGYTF. The CDR3 DNA follows: TGTGCCACCAGCACCGGTGGAGGTAACTATGGCTACACCTTC.

The rearrangement joins TRBV9 to TRBJ2-1, with a possible D match to TRBD2 (5 bases). The V end lost 3 bases, the J end lost 2 bases, and 9 bases lay between the germline ends. Germline loops: CDR1 SGDLS, CDR2 YYNGEE. The CDR3 runs 14 residues. CDR3 sequence: CASSGVGAYNEQFF. CDR3 DNA sequence: TGTGCCAGCAGCGGGGTCGGGGCCTACAATGAGCAGTTCTTC.

V usage is TRBV5-1 and J usage is TRBJ2-6; D possibly corresponds to TRBD2 (5 bases). The CDR3 contains 15 residues. CDR1 and CDR2 from the germline V gene are SGHRS and YFSETQ. V lost 1 base and J lost 4, with 9 bases in between. Written as DNA, the CDR3 is TGCGCCAGCAGCTTGCCGGGGTCCGGGGCCAACGTCCTGACTTTC. Amino acids: CASSLPGSGANVLTF.

This clone was seen just once. The gene calls are TRBV12-3 or TRBV12-4 and TRBJ2-7, with D possibly matching TRBD2 (6 bases). The CDR3 consists of 13 residues. V dropped 5 bases and J dropped 2 bases, with 10 bases sitting between them. CDR3 DNA: TGTGCCAGCAGTGCCGGAGGGCCCTACGAGCAGTACTTC. This codes for CASSAGGPYEQYF.

The rearrangement uses TRBV6-5 and TRBJ2-1; 8 bases are a match to TRBD1. The trim removed 2 bases at V and 7 bases at J, leaving 4 bases unmatched. This CDR3 is 14 amino acids long. Germline V gene lookup returns CDR1 MNHEY and CDR2 SVGAGI. CDR3: CASSYARGLNEQFF. The DNA for the CDR3 is TGTGCCAGCAGTTACGCCAGGGGGCTGAATGAGCAGTTCTTC.

This chain connects TRBV6-1 to TRBJ2-7; a possible D gene is TRBD1 (6 bases). The CDR3 runs to 15 residues. Trimming took 0 bases from V and 0 from J, leaving 9 bases between them. Germline CDR1 is MNHNS and CDR2 is SASEGT. The CDR3 region has the DNA TGTGCCAGCAGTGAAGCCGACAGGACCTCCTACGAGCAGTACTTC. Translating gives CASSEADRTSYEQYF.

The chain carries TRBV27 and TRBJ1-4; 11 bases align to TRBD1. Germline lookup yields CDR1 MNHEY and CDR2 SMNVEV (reference sequence). The CDR3 has 17 residues. V dropped 6 bases and J dropped 3; count of bases not matched to a gene: 9. The CDR3 DNA follows: TGTGCCAGCAGATGGACAGGGGGCTCATACTCTAATGAAAAACTGTTTTTT. This encodes CASRWTGGSYSNEKLFF.

The chain has TRBV3-1 (or the pseudogene TRBV3-2) and TRBJ2-7; no firm D call. Looked up from germline, CDR1 is LGHDT and CDR2 is YNNKEL (reference sequence). The CDR3 length is 16 residues. V shed 0 bases and J shed 0 bases, with 12 bases lying between them. The CDR3 nucleotides read TGTGCCAGCAGCCAAGATCAGTATCGGGTCTCCTACGAGCAGTACTTC. This sequence encodes CASSQDQYRVSYEQYF.

A few counts support this clone. This chain connects TRBV19 to TRBJ1-2; D is unclear. The CDR3 has 15 residues. Germline CDR1 is LNHDA and CDR2 is SQIVND (reference sequence). V lost 1 base and J 3 bases, leaving 12 bases between the germline ends. This chain's CDR3 is CASSIALAADYGYTF. CDR3 nucleotides: TGTGCCAGTAGTATAGCCCTGGCAGCGGACTATGGCTACACCTTC.

The V call is TRBV9, the J call TRBJ2-3, with 11 bases that match TRBD2. The trim removed 4 bases at V and 5 bases at J, leaving 9 bases unmatched. Germline CDR1 and CDR2: SGDLS and YYNGEE. The CDR3 has 16 residues. For the CDR3, the DNA is TGTGCCAGCAGCCCCCGGGGCGGGACTAGCGGAGATACGCAGTATTTT. Its translation: CASSPRGGTSGDTQYF.